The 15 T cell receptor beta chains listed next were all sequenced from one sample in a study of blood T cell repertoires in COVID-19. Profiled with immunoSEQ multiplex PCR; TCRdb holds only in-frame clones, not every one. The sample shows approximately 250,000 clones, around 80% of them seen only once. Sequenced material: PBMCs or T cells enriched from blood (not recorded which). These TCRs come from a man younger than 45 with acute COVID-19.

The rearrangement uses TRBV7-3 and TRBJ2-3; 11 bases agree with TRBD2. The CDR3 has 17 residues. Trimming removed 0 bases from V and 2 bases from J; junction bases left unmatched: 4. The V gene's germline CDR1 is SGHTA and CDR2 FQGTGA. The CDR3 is CASSLTALAGVTDTQYF. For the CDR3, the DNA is TGTGCCAGCAGCTTAACGGCACTAGCGGGAGTCACAGATACGCAGTATTTT.

CDR3: CASSDRSEAFF. In DNA, the CDR3 is TGTGCCAGCAGTGATAGAAGTGAAGCTTTCTTT. This chain links TRBV2 with TRBJ1-1, with unresolved D. The length of the CDR3 is 11 residues. Germline V gene data show CDR1 as SNHLY and CDR2 as FYNNEI. Trimming removed 3 bases from V and 7 bases from J, with 6 bases in between.

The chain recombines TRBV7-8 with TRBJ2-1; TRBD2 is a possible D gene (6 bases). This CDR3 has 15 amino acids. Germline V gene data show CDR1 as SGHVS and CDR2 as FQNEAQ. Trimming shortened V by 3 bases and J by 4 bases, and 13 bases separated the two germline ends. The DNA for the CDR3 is TGTGCCAGCAGCTTTCGGGAGATTCAGTACAATGAGCAGTTCTTC. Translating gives CASSFREIQYNEQFF.

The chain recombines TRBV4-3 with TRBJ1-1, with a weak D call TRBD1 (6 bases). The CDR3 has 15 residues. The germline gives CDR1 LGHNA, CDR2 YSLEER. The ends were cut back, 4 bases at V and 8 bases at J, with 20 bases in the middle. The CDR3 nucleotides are TGCGCCAGCAGCCTTCGAATCCTCGGACAGTCCGAAGCTTTCTTT. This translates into CASSLRILGQSEAFF.

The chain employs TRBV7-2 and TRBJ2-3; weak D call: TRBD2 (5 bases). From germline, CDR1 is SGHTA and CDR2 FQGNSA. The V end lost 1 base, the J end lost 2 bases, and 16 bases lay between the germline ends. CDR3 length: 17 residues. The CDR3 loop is CASSLVPAGLSTDTQYF. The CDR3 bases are TGTGCCAGCAGCTTAGTCCCGGCGGGCCTATCCACAGATACGCAGTATTTT.

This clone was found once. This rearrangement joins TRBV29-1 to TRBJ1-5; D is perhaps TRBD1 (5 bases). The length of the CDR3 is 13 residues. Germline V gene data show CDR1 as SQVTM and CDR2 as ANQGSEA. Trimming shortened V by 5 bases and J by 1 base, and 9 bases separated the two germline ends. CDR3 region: CSVSGESNQPQHF. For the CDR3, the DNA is TGCAGCGTTTCGGGGGAAAGCAATCAGCCCCAGCATTTT. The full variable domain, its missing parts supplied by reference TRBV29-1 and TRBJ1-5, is SAVISQKPSRDICQRGTSLTIQCQVDSQVTMMFWYRQQPGQSLTLIATANQGSEATYESGFVIDKFPISRPNLTFSTLTVSNMSPEDSSIYLCSVSGESNQPQHFGDGTRLSIL.

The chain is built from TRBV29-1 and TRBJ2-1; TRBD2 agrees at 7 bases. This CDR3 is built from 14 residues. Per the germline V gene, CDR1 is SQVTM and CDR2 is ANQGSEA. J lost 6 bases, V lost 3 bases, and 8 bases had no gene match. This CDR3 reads CSVDAGAYSNEQFF. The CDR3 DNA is TGCAGCGTTGACGCGGGAGCTTATTCCAATGAGCAGTTCTTC.

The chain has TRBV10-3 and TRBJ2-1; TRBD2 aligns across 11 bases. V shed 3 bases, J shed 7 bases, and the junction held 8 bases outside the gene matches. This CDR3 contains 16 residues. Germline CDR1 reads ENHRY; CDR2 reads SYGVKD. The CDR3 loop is CAISEPGASGGNEQFF. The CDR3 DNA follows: TGTGCCATCAGTGAACCCGGGGCTAGCGGGGGGAATGAGCAGTTCTTC.

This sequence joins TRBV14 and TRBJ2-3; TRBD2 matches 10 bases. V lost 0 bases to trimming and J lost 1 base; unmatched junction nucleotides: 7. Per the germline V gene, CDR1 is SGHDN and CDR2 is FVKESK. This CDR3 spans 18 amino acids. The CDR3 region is CASSQETSGVWGTDTQYF. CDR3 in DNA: TGTGCCAGCAGCCAAGAAACTAGCGGGGTGTGGGGCACAGATACGCAGTATTTT. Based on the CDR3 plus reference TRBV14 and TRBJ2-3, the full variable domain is EAGVTQFPSHSVIEKGQTVTLRCDPISGHDNLYWYRRVMGKEIKFLLHFVKESKQDESGMPNNRFLAERTGGTYSTLKVQPAELEDSGVYFCASSQETSGVWGTDTQYFGPGTRLTVL.

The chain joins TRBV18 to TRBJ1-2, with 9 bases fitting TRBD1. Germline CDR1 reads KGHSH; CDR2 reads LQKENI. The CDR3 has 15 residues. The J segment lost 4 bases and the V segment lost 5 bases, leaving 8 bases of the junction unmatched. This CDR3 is CASSSQGAHGYGYTF. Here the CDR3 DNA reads TGTGCCAGCTCATCACAGGGGGCGCATGGCTATGGCTACACCTTC.

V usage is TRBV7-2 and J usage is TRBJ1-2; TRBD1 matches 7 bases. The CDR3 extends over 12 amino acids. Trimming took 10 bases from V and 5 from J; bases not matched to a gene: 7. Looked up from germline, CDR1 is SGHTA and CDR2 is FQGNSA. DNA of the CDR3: TGTGCCACTAGGGGACAGACTTATGGCTACACCTTC. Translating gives CATRGQTYGYTF.

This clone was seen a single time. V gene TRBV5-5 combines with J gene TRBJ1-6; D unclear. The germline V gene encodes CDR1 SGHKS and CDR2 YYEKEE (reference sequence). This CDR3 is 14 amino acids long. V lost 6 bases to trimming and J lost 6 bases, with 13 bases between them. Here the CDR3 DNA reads TGTGCCAGCACCGCCCGCACAATTAATTCACCCCTCCACTTT. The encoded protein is CASTARTINSPLHF.

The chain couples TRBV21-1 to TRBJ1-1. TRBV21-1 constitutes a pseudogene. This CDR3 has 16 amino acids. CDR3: CASSPRPGYKDTEAFF. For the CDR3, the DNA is TGTGCCAGCAGCCCCCGACCGGGGTATAAGGACACTGAAGCTTTCTTT.

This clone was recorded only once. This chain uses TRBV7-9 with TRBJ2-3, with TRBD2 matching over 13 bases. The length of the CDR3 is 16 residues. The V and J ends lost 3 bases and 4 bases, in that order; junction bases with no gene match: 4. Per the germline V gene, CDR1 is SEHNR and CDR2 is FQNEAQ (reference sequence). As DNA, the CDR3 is TGTGCCAGCAGCTTTGCGGGGACTAGCGGGGCAGATACGCAGTATTTT. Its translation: CASSFAGTSGADTQYF.

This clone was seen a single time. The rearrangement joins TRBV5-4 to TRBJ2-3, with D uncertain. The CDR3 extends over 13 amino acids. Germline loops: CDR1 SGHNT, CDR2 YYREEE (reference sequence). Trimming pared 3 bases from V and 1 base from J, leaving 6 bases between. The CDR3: CASSSTRTDTQYF. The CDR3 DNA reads TGTGCCAGCAGCTCGACTCGCACAGATACGCAGTATTTT.